Each of the 14 T cell receptor beta chains below was sequenced from the same sample in a study of regulatory T cells in long-lasting Graves disease. Specified time point: newly diagnosed GD, antithyroid drugs for less than 3 months. RNA extracted from PBMCs served as the sequencing template. For TCR beta, libraries came from iRepertoire HTBI primers and Arm-PCR of CDR3 regions. TCRdb used MiXCR to reprocess the multiplex PCR reads, holding one entry per CDR3 protein. The sample carries about 470,000 distinct CDR3 sequences, 15% to 20% recorded once. A further study also used this sample, focusing on T cells in Graves' hyperthyroidism and ophthalmopathy.

Here the sequenced sample was peripheral blood mononuclear cells (PBMCs), taken at new diagnosis, from a patient treated with antithyroid drugs. The receptor source for this set is a man in his forties with Graves disease.

This clonotype came up many times. This chain links TRBV5-1 with TRBJ2-7, with TRBD1 as a possible D gene (6 bases). This CDR3 region has 15 residues. The V gene's germline CDR1 is SGHRS and CDR2 YFSETQ. V was cut by 4 bases and J by 6 bases, with 20 bases left in between. This chain's CDR3 is CASSPRTDGAGEQYF. CDR3 bases: TGCGCCAGCAGCCCGAGGACAGATGGAGCTGGCGAGCAGTACTTC.

The rearrangement uses TRBV5-1 and TRBJ1-1; no clear D. CDR1 and CDR2 from the germline V gene are SGHRS and YFSETQ. CDR3 length: 13 amino acids. V lost 2 bases and J lost 5, with 10 bases in between. The CDR3 coding sequence is TGCGCCAGCAGCTTCGGGAAATGGACTGAAGCTTTCTTT. It translates to CASSFGKWTEAFF.

Details on this clonotype: It is likely a read error: a sequence one base away is far more abundant. The chain couples TRBV10-3 to TRBJ2-7; TRBD2 matches 7 bases. The CDR3 runs 15 residues. V trimming: 1 base; J trimming: 3 bases; junction bases outside the gene matches: 6. Germline V gives CDR1 ENHRY, CDR2 SYGVKD. CDR3 in amino acids: CAISEFPRGNYEQYF. The CDR3 DNA sequence: TGTGCCATCAGTGAGTTCCCGCGGGGGAACTACGAGCAGTACTTC.

This clonotype was counted at least ten times. At one end the junction does not follow the germline gene, possibly because of a read error. The chain couples TRBV20-1 to TRBJ1-2; weak D call: TRBD1 (6 bases). Germline lookup yields CDR1 DFQATT and CDR2 SNEGSKA (reference sequence). The CDR3 is 13 amino acids. DNA of the CDR3: TGCAGTGCTAGTAGGGGGACTAAGTATGGCTACACCTTC. This translates into CSASRGTKYGYTF.

Concerning this clonotype itself: A single base separates this from a much larger clone, so it may be a read error. The V gene is TRBV9, the J gene TRBJ2-5; 10 bases fit TRBD2. The CDR3 is 18 amino acids. CDR1 SGDLS and CDR2 YYNGEE come from the germline V gene. As DNA, the CDR3 is TGTGCCAGCGGCGTAGGTTTAGGGCTAGCGGGAGTACAGGAGACCCAGTACTTC. Amino acids: CASGVGLGLAGVQETQYF.

This clonotype was counted ten times or more. The gene calls are TRBV5-1 and TRBJ2-5, with unresolved D. V was clipped by 0 bases and J by 2 bases, with 8 bases between them. Germline lookup yields CDR1 SGHRS and CDR2 YFSETQ. This CDR3 is built from 14 residues. Written as DNA, the CDR3 is TGCGCCAGCAGCTTGGTTCTCCTTCAAGAGACCCAGTACTTC. This gives the protein CASSLVLLQETQYF.

This clonotype was counted only a few times. The V gene is TRBV28, the J gene TRBJ1-4; tentative D call: TRBD1 (6 bases). Germline CDR1 MDHEN, CDR2 SYDVKM. Between the trimmed V and J ends, which lost 7 bases and 4 bases, there was a span of 16 bases. This CDR3 is built from 15 residues. CDR3 sequence reads: CASKGPGTHNEKLFF. The DNA for the CDR3 is TGTGCCAGCAAGGGCCCCGGGACACATAATGAAAAACTGTTTTTT.

This clonotype has just a few counts. The chain uses TRBV6-1 and TRBJ1-1; D not certain. Looked up from germline, CDR1 is MNHNS and CDR2 is SASEGT. This CDR3 is built from 14 residues. The V and J ends lost 4 bases and 4 bases respectively, with 13 bases between them. The CDR3 protein is CASSAPFEGTEAFF. As DNA, the CDR3 is TGTGCCAGCAGTGCACCCTTTGAGGGCACTGAAGCTTTCTTT.

This clonotype showed up many times. The chain has TRBV20-1 and TRBJ2-7; D may be TRBD2 (6 bases). There are 15 residues in the CDR3. The germline V and J ends were trimmed by 3 bases and 2 bases, with 17 bases remaining between them. Germline V lookup: CDR1 DFQATT, CDR2 SNEGSKA (reference sequence). The CDR3 reads CSASGDFLIPYEQYF. CDR3 coding DNA: TGCAGTGCTAGTGGGGACTTCTTAATCCCCTACGAGCAGTACTTC.

Ten or more counts support this clonotype. The chain carries TRBV2 and TRBJ1-6; D is ambiguous. CDR1 and CDR2 (germline): SNHLY, FYNNEI. Trimming removed 7 bases from V and 1 base from J, with 8 bases in between. The CDR3 is made up of 14 amino acids. CDR3 residues: CASTEGSYNSPLHF. CDR3 sequence (DNA): TGTGCCAGCACGGAAGGATCCTATAATTCACCCCTCCACTTT.

J is TRBJ2-3 and V is TRBV6-1; the match to TRBD2 covers 16 bases. After removal of 7 bases from V and 2 bases from J, the junction contained 9 bases not matched to a gene. In germline, CDR1 is MNHNS, CDR2 SASEGT. This CDR3 contains 18 residues. CDR3 sequence reads: CASTPGTSGRANTDTQYF. CDR3 sequence (DNA): TGTGCCAGCACTCCAGGGACTAGCGGGAGGGCCAACACAGATACGCAGTATTTT.

The CDR3 here is CASSIRDNYGYTF. CDR3 nucleotide sequence: TGTGCCAGTAGTATAAGGGACAACTATGGCTACACCTTC. The chain uses TRBV19 and TRBJ1-2; TRBD1 might be the D (5 bases). Germline-derived CDR1 and CDR2 are LNHDA and SQIVND (reference sequence). With 2 bases removed from V and 2 bases from J, the gap between germline ends came to 6 bases. CDR3 length equals 13 residues.

This clonotype was recorded many times. The chain recombines TRBV3-1 with TRBJ2-2; D call uncertain. V lost 3 bases and J 5 bases, leaving 16 bases between the germline ends. The CDR3 spans 16 residues. Per the germline V gene, CDR1 is LGHDT and CDR2 is YNNKEL (reference sequence). The CDR3 DNA is TGTGCCAGCAGCCAGACCATGGGTGGCTGGACCGGGGAGCTGTTTTTT. It encodes CASSQTMGGWTGELFF.

This clonotype was found a few times. The chain links TRBV7-2 to TRBJ2-2; D uncertain. The CDR3 has 16 residues. From germline, CDR1 is SGHTA and CDR2 FQGNSA. V was shortened by 1 base and J by 0 bases, with 9 bases between the two germline ends. CDR3 sequence reads: CASSLVGAANTGELFF. DNA of the CDR3: TGTGCCAGCAGCTTAGTGGGCGCCGCGAACACCGGGGAGCTGTTTTTT.